This is a list of T cell receptor beta chains from one sample in a study of shared clonotypes between healthy human individuals. Repertoires were generated with immunoSEQ multiplex PCR, while TCRdb's copy carries only in-frame clones and drops some. The table records 2 million to 3 million clones, over 85% of them present only once. The sequencing input was naive CD4+ T cells from PBMCs. Receptor source: a man between 18 and 35 years old in good health. Some clones in this sample may be carry-over from other donors' samples. Each CDR3 is given with its conserved first and last residue. The D gene is left open where the match is weak. The size field is filled for only some rows; it gives once, few, many or a size class.

D | J | V | size | DNA | CDR3
TRBD2 | TRBJ2-1 | TRBV7-3 | NA | TGTGCCAGCAGCTCGAAAGGGACTACATCCTACAATGAGCAGTTCTTC | CASSSKGTTSYNEQFF
NA | TRBJ2-2 | TRBV18 | once | TGTGCCAGCTCACCACAAGAAATCACCGGGGAGCTGTTTTTT | CASSPQEITGELFF
NA | TRBJ2-1 | TRBV28 | once | TGTGCCAGCAGTTTTCAATATGAGCAGTTCTTC | CASSFQYEQFF
NA | TRBJ1-5 | TRBV11-2 | NA | TGTGCCAGCAGCCCAGGGGTTCCGCCCCAGCATTTT | CASSPGVPPQHF
NA | TRBJ2-7 | TRBV5-6 | NA | TGTGCCAGCAGCTTCGGGCAGGTGTCCCCTCGAGCGTACTTC | CASSFGQVSPRAYF
TRBD2 | TRBJ2-3 | TRBV27 | NA | TGTGCCAGCAGTTTATTTTTTTCTAGCGGGAGGGTGCAGTATTTT | CASSLFFSSGRVQYF
NA | TRBJ1-2 | TRBV29-1 | NA | TGCAGCGTTGTCTTGCTAGGCTCTTATGGCTACACCTTC | CSVVLLGSYGYTF
TRBD2 | TRBJ2-1 | TRBV10-3 | NA | TGTGCCATCGGAGGGACTAGCGGGACCTACAATGAGCAGTTCTTC | CAIGGTSGTYNEQFF
TRBD2 | TRBJ2-2 | TRBV9 | once | TGTGCCAGCAGTATCACCGGGACTAGCGGGATCGAGAACACCGGGGAGCTGTTTTTT | CASSITGTSGIENTGELFF
TRBD1 | TRBJ1-1 | TRBV6-5 | once | TGTGCCAGCAGTTCTTCCGGGACAGGGAGGGTCACTGAAGCTTTCTTT | CASSSSGTGRVTEAFF
TRBD2 | TRBJ2-1 | TRBV5-1 | NA | TGCGCCAGCAGCTACCGGCCCGGGACTAGCGGGAGGAATGAGCAGTTCTTC | CASSYRPGTSGRNEQFF
TRBD2 | TRBJ2-7 | TRBV28 | NA | TGTGCCAGCAAGGTGGGAGGGCCGGTCATCTACGAGCAGTACTTC | CASKVGGPVIYEQYF
NA | TRBJ1-1 | TRBV9 | few | TGTGCCAGCAGCGTAGACGTATACACTGAAGCTTTCTTT | CASSVDVYTEAFF
NA | TRBJ2-1 | TRBV5-4 | NA | TGTGCCAGCAGCTCACTATCCTACAATGAGCAGTTCTTC | CASSSLSYNEQFF
NA | TRBJ2-1 | TRBV5-4 | NA | TGTGCCAGCAGGGGGGACTCGAGGAGCTCCTACAATGAGCAGTTCTTC | CASRGDSRSSYNEQFF
NA | TRBJ1-3 | TRBV7-9 | NA | TGTGCCGTCGATTCTGGGACTGGAAACACCATATATTTT | CAVDSGTGNTIYF
TRBD1 | TRBJ1-4 | TRBV5-1 | NA | TGCGCCACCCGACAGGGATTCGATGAAAAACTGTTTTTT | CATRQGFDEKLFF
NA | TRBJ2-1 | TRBV28 | NA | TGTGCCAGCAGTTTTCAGGGGGGGTACAATGAGCAGTTCTTC | CASSFQGGYNEQFF
TRBD1 | TRBJ2-7 | TRBV5-4 | NA | TGTGCCACCCTAAGACAGGGGGGCTCCTACGAGCAGTACTTC | CATLRQGGSYEQYF
NA | TRBJ2-7 | TRBV7-6 | NA | TGTGCCAGCAGCTTAAGTAGGCAGGCGCACCTCGAGCAGTACTTC | CASSLSRQAHLEQYF
NA | TRBJ2-5 | TRBV25-1 | NA | TGTGCCAGCAGTGGGACAGCGATCTGGACCCAGTACTTC | CASSGTAIWTQYF
NA | TRBJ1-4 | TRBV5-6 | NA | TGTGCCAGCAGCTTTTATGAAGGGCTTCGGGATGAAAAACTGTTTTTT | CASSFYEGLRDEKLFF
TRBD1 | TRBJ2-7 | TRBV7-2 | NA | TGTGCCAGCAGCTCACGAAGTTCGGGACAGCATTACTACGAGCAGTACTTC | CASSSRSSGQHYYEQYF
TRBD2 | TRBJ2-1 | TRBV7-2 | NA | TGTGCCAGCAGCCCTTCTAGCGGGAGGCCCTACAATGAGCAGTTCTTC | CASSPSSGRPYNEQFF
TRBD1 | TRBJ2-7 | TRBV28 | NA | TGTGCCAGCAGTTCCCCCGGGACAGGATCCTACGAGCAGTACTTC | CASSSPGTGSYEQYF
NA | TRBJ1-2 | TRBV5-5 | NA | TGTGCCAGCAGCTTGTCACAGGGCTATGGCTACACCTTC | CASSLSQGYGYTF
TRBD1 | TRBJ1-2 | TRBV27 | NA | TGTGCCAGCAGTTCCTTCTTCGGACAGGATCTTGGCTACACCTTC | CASSSFFGQDLGYTF
NA | TRBJ1-4 | TRBV30 | NA | TGTGCCTGGAGCGTCTTACCTGCAACTAATGAAAAACTGTTTTTT | CAWSVLPATNEKLFF
NA | TRBJ1-5 | TRBV7-2 | NA | TGTGCCAGCAGCATAGGGACAATAAGCAATCAGCCCCAGCATTTT | CASSIGTISNQPQHF
NA | TRBJ2-6 | TRBV6-5 | NA | TGTGCCAGCAGTTACGGTGGGTCTGGGGCCAACGTCCTGACTTTC | CASSYGGSGANVLTF
TRBD2 | TRBJ2-2 | TRBV6-1 | NA | TGTGCCAGCACTACTAGCGGGAACACCGGGGAGCTGTTTTTT | CASTTSGNTGELFF
TRBD1 | TRBJ2-3 | TRBV6-1 | NA | TGTGCCAGCAGTGAAGCGGGCAGGGGGTCCAGCACAGATACGCAGTATTTT | CASSEAGRGSSTDTQYF
NA | TRBJ1-1 | TRBV15 | NA | TGTGCCACCAGCAGAGCCCGCGGGAACACTGAAGCTTTCTTT | CATSRARGNTEAFF
TRBD2 | TRBJ2-7 | TRBV7-9 | NA | TGTGCCAGCAGCGTAACGGGACTACACTACGAGCAGTACTTC | CASSVTGLHYEQYF
NA | TRBJ1-1 | TRBV20-1 | few | TGCAGTGCTAGTAGGAACACTGAAGCTTTCTTT | CSASRNTEAFF
TRBD1 | TRBJ2-7 | TRBV29-1 | NA | TGCAGCGTTGTGGGACAGGGCCGCTACGAGCAGTACTTC | CSVVGQGRYEQYF
NA | TRBJ2-7 | TRBV27 | NA | TGTGCCAGCAGTTTATTGGACAGCAACTACGAGCAGTACTTC | CASSLLDSNYEQYF
TRBD1 | TRBJ2-7 | TRBV6-1 | NA | TGTGCCAGCAGTGCAATAGTCGGCAGGGGGCGAAACGAGCAGTACTTC | CASSAIVGRGRNEQYF
TRBD2 | TRBJ2-5 | TRBV5-1 | NA | TGCGCCAGCAACACCTTAGCGGGGAGTGAAGAGACCCAGTACTTC | CASNTLAGSEETQYF
NA | TRBJ2-2 | TRBV19 | once | TGTGCCAGTACCGCCGCCAAGAACACCGGGGAGCTGTTTTTT | CASTAAKNTGELFF
NA | TRBJ2-7 | TRBV6-4 | NA | TGTGCCAGCAGTGACCCCAACGAGCAGTACTTC | CASSDPNEQYF
NA | TRBJ2-5 | TRBV7-9 | NA | TGTGCCAGCAGCTTATTGTTTCGGGGGGCGCGGGAGACCCAGTACTTC | CASSLLFRGARETQYF
NA | TRBJ1-6 | TRBV9 | NA | TGTGCCAGCAGCGCATTACTTGCTTCACCCCTCCACTTT | CASSALLASPLHF
TRBD1 | TRBJ1-2 | TRBV7-6 | NA | TGTGCCAGCAGCCCTGGGGCAGGGGGCTTCGGCTACACCTTC | CASSPGAGGFGYTF
NA | TRBJ1-2 | TRBV6-5 | NA | TGTGCCAGCACCACTCGGGGGCGGCCATATGGCTACACCTTC | CASTTRGRPYGYTF
NA | TRBJ2-1 | TRBV7-2 | NA | TGTGCCAGCAGCTCGGCGATCCACAATGAGCAGTTCTTC | CASSSAIHNEQFF
NA | TRBJ1-5 | TRBV28 | once | TGTGCCAGCAGTTTACCGGGGGGCCGCAATCAGCCCCAGCATTTT | CASSLPGGRNQPQHF